The next 15 T cell receptor beta chains were all read from a single sample in a study of cytomegalovirus exposure and HLA in healthy donors (dated by TCRdb to 2017 to 2019). Library preparation was by the immunoSEQ multiplex PCR assay. The multiplex PCR relied on a mix of 60 forward primers for TCR Vbeta segments and 13 reverse primers for TCR Jbeta segments. Sourced from immuneACCESS, this table was stored by TCRdb with only in-frame sequences that have V and J called. A share of the clones is absent; for the studies checked, an unresolved V gene accounts for under half, and the remainder has no known explanation. The sample's table covers roughly 100,000 clones. The top ten hold around 3.2% of the sample. Sequences were obtained from PBMCs. The receptors here all came from a man between 40 and 49 years old in good health and CMV-seronegative.

CDR3 coding DNA: TGTGCCAGCAGTTCAGGGAATCGGAAAGCTTTCTTT. Translation: CASSSGNRKAFF. V is TRBV6-5 and J is TRBJ1-1; weak D call: TRBD1 (5 bases). The CDR3 consists of 12 residues. V was cut by 4 bases and J by 9 bases, with 12 bases left in between. Per the germline V gene, CDR1 is MNHEY and CDR2 is SVGAGI.

The chain has TRBV27 and TRBJ1-1; 9 nucleotides line up with TRBD1. Germline trimming cut 8 bases from V and 13 bases from J; bases unmatched to any gene: 11. CDR1 and CDR2 from the germline V gene are MNHEY and SMNVEV (reference sequence). The CDR3 has 12 amino acids. The CDR3 here is CASRTWDRVVFF. CDR3 nucleotide sequence: TGTGCCAGCCGAACGTGGGACAGGGTGGTTTTCTTT.

The chain joins TRBV7-6 to TRBJ2-7; 7 bases are a match to TRBD1. The trim removed 5 bases at V and 1 base at J, leaving 5 bases unmatched. The CDR3 contains 14 residues. Germline lookup yields CDR1 SGHVS and CDR2 FNYEAQ. The CDR3 sequence: CASSPRQGSYEQYF. Written as DNA, the CDR3 is TGTGCCAGCAGCCCAAGACAGGGTTCCTACGAGCAGTACTTC.

The gene calls are TRBV9 and TRBJ1-4; weak D call: TRBD1 (5 bases). From germline, CDR1 is SGDLS and CDR2 YYNGEE. Trimming took off 5 bases at V and 8 bases at J, with 16 bases between the two ends. The CDR3 sequence is 14 residues long. CDR3 amino acids: CASSRDFGHEKLFF. In nucleotides, the CDR3 is TGTGCCAGCAGTCGGGACTTCGGTCACGAAAAACTGTTTTTT.

For the CDR3, the DNA is TGTGCCAGCAGCGCTCAGGGGCAGTACGAGCAGTACTTC. As protein: CASSAQGQYEQYF. The V and J genes are TRBV9 and TRBJ2-7; D is possibly TRBD1 (6 bases). Looked up from germline, CDR1 is SGDLS and CDR2 is YYNGEE. There are 13 residues in the CDR3. The V end was cut by 3 bases, the J end by 4 bases, with 11 bases between. The variable domain in full, completed from reference TRBV9 and TRBJ2-7, reads DSGVTQTPKHLITATGQRVTLRCSPRSGDLSVYWYQQSLDQGLQFLIQYYNGEERAKGNILERFSAQQFPDLHSELNLSSLELGDSALYFCASSAQGQYEQYFGPGTRLTVT.

V usage is TRBV2 and J usage is TRBJ2-7, with 8 bases that match TRBD2. Germline values: CDR1 SNHLY, CDR2 FYNNEI. V shed 3 bases and J 6 bases; nucleotides not matched to a gene: 7. The CDR3 spans 14 residues. The CDR3 region is CASSERTSNAEQYF. The CDR3 DNA reads TGTGCCAGCAGTGAGAGGACTAGCAACGCCGAGCAGTACTTC.

The rearrangement links TRBV28 to TRBJ1-1; 10 nucleotides agree with TRBD1. V shed 4 bases and J 5 bases; nucleotides not matched to a gene: 10. There are 16 residues in the CDR3. CDR1 MDHEN and CDR2 SYDVKM come from the germline V gene. CDR3 residues: CASSYRDRGLGTEAFF. The CDR3 region has the DNA TGTGCCAGCAGTTACCGGGACAGGGGTTTAGGAACTGAAGCTTTCTTT.

The CDR3: CASSEGRGAGRETQYF. The CDR3 DNA follows: TGCGCCAGCAGTGAGGGCCGGGGGGCCGGACGAGAGACCCAGTACTTC. This chain joins TRBV10-2 and TRBJ2-5; perhaps TRBD2 as D (7 bases). Trimming removed 2 bases at V and 4 bases at J, with 17 bases between. Germline-derived CDR1 and CDR2 are WSHSY and SAAADI. This CDR3 comprises 16 residues.

The gene calls are TRBV4-1 and TRBJ1-1, with no clear D. This CDR3 has 15 residues. Trimming took off 0 bases at V and 1 base at J, with 9 bases between the two ends. Germline CDR1 reads MGHRA; CDR2 reads YSYEKL. CDR3 in amino acids: CASSQDVNPNTEAFF. The DNA of the CDR3 is TGCGCCAGCAGCCAAGATGTCAATCCGAACACTGAAGCTTTCTTT.

A note on this clone: The junction departs from germline at one end; a sequencing error may be responsible. The chain combines TRBV30 with TRBJ1-4; TRBD1 agrees at 7 bases. The CDR3 length is 11 residues. CDR1 is GTSNPN, CDR2 SVGIG, per germline (reference sequence). The CDR3 is CAWGTVEKLSF. CDR3 in DNA: TGTGCCTGGGGGACAGTTGAAAAACTGTCTTTT.

The chain couples TRBV5-1 to TRBJ2-7; D gene uncertain. Trimming removed 0 bases from V and 3 bases from J, with 7 bases in between. The CDR3 is made up of 13 amino acids. Germline V gene data show CDR1 as SGHRS and CDR2 as YFSETQ. CDR3 coding DNA: TGCGCCAGCAGCTTGGGGCAATTCTACGAGCAGTACTTC. Translating it yields CASSLGQFYEQYF.

The chain uses TRBV5-1 and TRBJ2-7; 7 positions match TRBD1. Germline assignment: CDR1 SGHRS and CDR2 YFSETQ. CDR3 length: 14 residues. V shed 4 bases and J 3 bases; nucleotides not matched to a gene: 7. In DNA, the CDR3 is TGCGCCAGCAGCCGTCGGGACAGTGGCTACGAGCAGTACTTC. Translating it yields CASSRRDSGYEQYF.

V gene TRBV5-1 combines with J gene TRBJ2-1, with a weak D call TRBD1 (6 bases). This CDR3 is 13 amino acids long. Germline V gene data show CDR1 as SGHRS and CDR2 as YFSETQ. V was pared by 5 bases and J by 6 bases, with 12 bases between. CDR3 amino acids: CASRAGVGNEQFF. The CDR3 nucleotides are TGCGCCAGCAGGGCAGGGGTGGGCAATGAGCAGTTCTTC.

V is TRBV6-1 and J is TRBJ1-6; weak D call: TRBD1 (5 bases). The CDR3 spans 16 residues. Per germline, CDR1 MNHNS and CDR2 SASEGT. The germline V and J ends were trimmed by 2 bases and 10 bases, with 18 bases remaining between them. The CDR3 DNA reads TGTGCCAGCAGTGAAAATGAGGTAGGGGTTGAGTCACCCCTCCACTTT. Encoded protein: CASSENEVGVESPLHF.

This chain links TRBV19 with TRBJ1-5, with D maybe TRBD1 (5 bases). V shed 5 bases and J shed 2 bases, with 22 bases lying between them. CDR3 length: 18 amino acids. Germline values: CDR1 LNHDA, CDR2 SQIVND (reference sequence). CDR3 in amino acids: CASSVQGTISIGNQPQHF. The CDR3 region has the DNA TGTGCCAGTAGTGTCCAGGGTACCATTTCCATTGGCAATCAGCCCCAGCATTTT.